This TCR beta chain was identified during a study of T cells in Graves' hyperthyroidism and ophthalmopathy. This clonotype has ten or more counts. What was amplified from RNA transcripts were TCR beta CDR3 regions. The primer set for the first-round RT-PCR of the TCR CDR3 was HTBI. TCRdb redid the calling of the multiplex PCR reads with MiXCR, one entry per CDR3 protein. The sample yields 500,000 or so distinct CDR3 sequences, approximately 17% seen once. The germline gives CDR1 SGHAT, CDR2 FQNNGV. The V segment lost 7 bases and the J segment 4 bases; nucleotides outside the gene matches: 11. The length of the CDR3 is 15 residues.

The source material was blood. This chain links TRBV11-2 with TRBJ2-3; 7 nucleotides agree with TRBD2. This receptor was identified in a woman under 30 with Graves' ophthalmopathy. CDR3 DNA: TGTGCCAGCACCCGAAATGGGGGAGGGGCAGATACGCAGTATTTT. Its translation: CASTRNGGGADTQYF.